This T cell receptor beta chain was sequenced during a study of T cells in Graves' hyperthyroidism and ophthalmopathy. V was clipped by 0 bases and J by 7 bases, with 15 bases between them. In germline, CDR1 is MGHDK, CDR2 SYGVNS. CDR3 length: 15 residues. This clonotype was observed a handful of times. What was amplified from RNA transcripts were TCR beta CDR3 regions. The TCR CDR3 first-round RT-PCR relied on the HTBI primer set. TCRdb itself ran the multiplex PCR reads through MiXCR, one entry per CDR3 protein. Among fewer than 650,000 distinct CDR3 sequences listed, approximately 15% were seen once.

The chain uses TRBV25-1 and TRBJ1-2; D unclear. The receptor was derived from a young woman with Graves' ophthalmopathy. The specimen sequenced was blood. CDR3 in amino acids: CASSEYTSLGGGYTF. In DNA form, the CDR3 reads TGTGCCAGCAGTGAATATACAAGTCTGGGTGGTGGCTACACCTTC.